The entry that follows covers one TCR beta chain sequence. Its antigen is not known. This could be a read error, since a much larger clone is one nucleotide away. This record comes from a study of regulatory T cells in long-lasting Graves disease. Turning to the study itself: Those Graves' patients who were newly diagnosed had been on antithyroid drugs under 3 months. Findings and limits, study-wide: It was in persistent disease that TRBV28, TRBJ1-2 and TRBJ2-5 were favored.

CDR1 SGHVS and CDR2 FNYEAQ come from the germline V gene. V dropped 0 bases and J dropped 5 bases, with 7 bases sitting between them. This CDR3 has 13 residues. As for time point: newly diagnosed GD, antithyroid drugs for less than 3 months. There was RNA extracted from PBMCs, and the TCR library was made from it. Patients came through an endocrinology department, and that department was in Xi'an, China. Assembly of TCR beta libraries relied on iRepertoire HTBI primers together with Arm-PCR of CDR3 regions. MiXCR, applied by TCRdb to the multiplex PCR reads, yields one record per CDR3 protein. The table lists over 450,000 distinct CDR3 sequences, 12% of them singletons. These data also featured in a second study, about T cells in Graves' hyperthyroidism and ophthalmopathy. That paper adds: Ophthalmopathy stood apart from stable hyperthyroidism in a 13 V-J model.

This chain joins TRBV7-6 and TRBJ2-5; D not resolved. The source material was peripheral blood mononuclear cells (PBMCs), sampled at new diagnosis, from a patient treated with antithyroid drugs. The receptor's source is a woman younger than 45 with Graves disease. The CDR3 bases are TGTGCCAGCAGCTTAGCGTTTCGGGAGACCCAGTACTTC. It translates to CASSLAFRETQYF.